Listed below are T cell receptor beta chains from one sample, sequenced in a study of T cells expressing NK-cell markers. TCRdb reprocessed the 5' RACE reads; each CDR3 protein has one entry and no DNA is given. The sample totals 400,000 to 500,000 distinct CDR3 sequences; its top ten clones hold approximately 6.8%. The specimen sequenced was blood T cells: a sorted CD56 or NKG2C T cell subset, CD4+ or CD8+ T cells, or bulk PBMC T cells (not recorded which). These receptors were taken from a woman between 18 and 75 years old in good health. Both conserved end residues are part of each CDR3.

CASSYPPAETKGPYNEQFF	TRBV6-5	TRBJ2-1
CSVLYWTAPSGANVLTF	TRBV29-1	TRBJ2-6
CTSRTGTHISTDTQYF	TRBV7-2	TRBJ2-3
CASSYSVVAANTGELFF	TRBV6-9	TRBJ2-2
CASSRNRGANEKLFF	TRBV5-1	TRBJ1-4
CASSLAGGRNTQYF	TRBV7-2	TRBJ2-3
CASSQTPGNEQFF	TRBV6-2/TRBV6-3	TRBJ2-1
CASSLAGQGKDNEQFF	TRBV7-9	TRBJ2-1
CASSLGVGGTETQYF	TRBV5-6	TRBJ2-5
CASLPGTSSSYEQYF	TRBV6-2/TRBV6-3	TRBJ2-7
CAIGTTTPGELFF	TRBV19	TRBJ2-2
CATDVGVSSYEQYF	TRBV28	TRBJ2-7
CASSHTATSTDTQYF	TRBV12-3/TRBV12-4	TRBJ2-3
CASMGTGVYTF	TRBV6-2/TRBV6-3	TRBJ1-2
CASSLPPDNEKLFF	TRBV7-9	TRBJ1-4
CAWSEGAGYTF	TRBV30	TRBJ1-2
CASSLADTAYSNQPQHF	TRBV7-9	TRBJ1-5
CASSLDANRIGDLEKLFF	TRBV7-8	TRBJ1-4
CASSSSGNTGELFF	TRBV7-9	TRBJ2-2
CASTLWGVSTDTQYF	TRBV11-2	TRBJ2-3
CASSAHPSGSLDEQFF	TRBV6-1	TRBJ2-1
CASSFTGPGQPQHF	TRBV7-2	TRBJ1-5
CAISPGSDPYEQYF	TRBV10-3	TRBJ2-7
CSAKGEVKNIQYF	TRBV20-1	TRBJ2-4
CASRFGLASYEQYF	TRBV27	TRBJ2-7
CASRPSPGQGNSPLHF	TRBV4-1	TRBJ1-6
CASRPDNNEQFF	TRBV3-1	TRBJ2-1
CASSHPPLGLAGRIDTGELFF	TRBV3-1	TRBJ2-2